The source of this T cell receptor beta chain is a study of T cell responses to AZD1222 COVID-19 vaccine. Measured with immunoSEQ multiplex PCR; TCRdb has only the in-frame clones, and not every one. Altogether 100,000 or so clones are present, around 89% being singletons, with the ten largest covering approximately 10%. The junction had 5 bases not matched to a gene; V was cut back by 4 bases and J by 3 bases. The CDR3 consists of 15 residues. Germline assignment: CDR1 MNHEY and CDR2 SVGAGI. The chain employs TRBV6-5 and TRBJ2-7; 11 bases agree with TRBD1. Sample: peripheral blood, taken on day 0 of AZD1222 vaccination. This sequence originates from an adult in good health. The CDR3 DNA sequence: TGTGCCAGCAGTTCTTCCGGGACAGGGGGCTACGAGCAGTACTTC. Translated: CASSSSGTGGYEQYF.